This T cell receptor beta chain comes out of a study of vaccination effects on CD4 cells after COVID-19. ViraFEST expansion of antigen-specific CD4+ T cells with viral peptide pools preceded sequencing. At the end of around 11 days of culture, CD4+ T cells were isolated. Germline CDR1 is SNHLY and CDR2 is FYNNEI. Trimming removed 7 bases from V and 1 base from J, with 10 bases in between. This CDR3 is 13 amino acids long. This clone was counted between two and nine times. As yet, its antigen is unknown. Assay used: immunoSEQ multiplex PCR; TCRdb lists only in-frame clones, some missing. The table records tens of thousands of clones, around three quarters of them present only once.

This chain uses TRBV2 with TRBJ1-1; D gene ambiguous. The sample in question was CD4+ T cells from PBMCs cultured with HCoV-229E spike peptides, obtained before COVID-19 vaccination. The clonotype originates from a human donor who received a COVID-19 vaccine. The CDR3: CASTILENTEAFF. CDR3 in DNA: TGTGCCAGCACCATACTCGAGAACACTGAAGCTTTCTTT.